This T cell receptor beta chain was identified in a study of blood T cell repertoires in COVID-19. Study-wide background: Samples of COVID-19 (acute and convalescent) were obtained from the United States, Italy and Spain. PBMCs, B-cell-depleted T cells, or T cells were the source of the cDNA or gDNA that made up the material.

Authors' methods: The authors estimated nucleated cell counts from reference gene primer amplification. The table came from immunoSEQ multiplex PCR; TCRdb's copy has only in-frame clones and leaves some out. V, J and clone size derive from that table, while D and trimming were established from the DNA sequence. This repertoire shows 65,000 to 80,000 clones, 82% found once; its top ten account for 21%. There are 16 residues in the CDR3. V shed 5 bases and J 4 bases; nucleotides not matched to a gene: 11. Germline V CDR1 and CDR2: MNHNY, SVGAGI (reference sequence). The gene calls are TRBV6-6 and TRBJ2-7, with 10 positions matching TRBD1. The sample comprised peripheral blood. The receptor was isolated from a human donor in a cohort sampled during active COVID-19. CDR3 in amino acids: CASSPGTRTGGYEQYF. The CDR3 DNA reads as TGTGCCAGCAGTCCCGGAACTCGGACAGGGGGTTACGAGCAGTACTTC.